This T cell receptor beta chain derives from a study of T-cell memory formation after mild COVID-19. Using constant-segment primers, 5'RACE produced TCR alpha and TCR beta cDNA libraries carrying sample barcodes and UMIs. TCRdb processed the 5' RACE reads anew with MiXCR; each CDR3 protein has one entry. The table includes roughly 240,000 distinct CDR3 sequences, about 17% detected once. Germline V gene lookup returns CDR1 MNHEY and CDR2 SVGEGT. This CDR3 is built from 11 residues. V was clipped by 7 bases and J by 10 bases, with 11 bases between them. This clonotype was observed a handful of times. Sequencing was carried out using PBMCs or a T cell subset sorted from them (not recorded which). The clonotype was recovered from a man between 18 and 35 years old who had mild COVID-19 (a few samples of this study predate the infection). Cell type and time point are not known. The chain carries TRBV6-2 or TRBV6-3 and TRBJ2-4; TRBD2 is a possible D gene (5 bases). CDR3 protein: CASTAGTIQYF. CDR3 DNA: TGTGCCAGCACGGCGGGCACTATTCAGTACTTC.